These 25 T cell receptor beta chains were sequenced from one sample in a study of identical twins. TCRdb recomputed calls from the 5' RACE reads with MiXCR, one row per CDR3 protein. The table includes nearly 900,000 distinct CDR3 sequences, roughly 12% detected once. The same sample was also studied in work on yellow fever vaccine responses in identical twins.

The specimen sequenced was PBMCs. Receptor source: a woman under 30 in good health.

This clonotype was observed a handful of times. The chain carries TRBV9 and TRBJ2-7, with 9 positions matching TRBD2. The CDR3 loop spans 15 amino acids. Germline-derived CDR1 and CDR2 are SGDLS and YYNGEE. With 0 bases clipped from V and 2 bases from J, the junction kept 3 bases outside the gene matches. CDR3 DNA sequence: TGTGCCAGCAGCGTAGCGTCTAGCGGGGCCTACGAGCAGTACTTC. This codes for CASSVASSGAYEQYF.

This clonotype was observed a few times. This chain uses TRBV28 with TRBJ2-2; 7 nucleotides agree with TRBD1. Germline assignment: CDR1 MDHEN and CDR2 SYDVKM. Germline trimming cut 5 bases from V and 2 bases from J; bases unmatched to any gene: 8. This CDR3 has 16 residues. For the CDR3, the DNA is TGTGCCAGCAGTATCATCGGGACAGAAAACACCGGGGAGCTGTTTTTT. This gives the protein CASSIIGTENTGELFF.

This clonotype appeared a few times. This chain connects TRBV6-4 to TRBJ2-2; 8 nucleotides agree with TRBD1. J lost 6 bases, V lost 0 bases, and 3 bases had no gene match. The CDR3 sequence is 15 residues long. CDR1 MRHNA and CDR2 SNTAGT come from the germline V gene. In DNA, the CDR3 is TGTGCCAGCAGTGACTCGACAGGGGCAGCCGGGGAGCTGTTTTTT. It encodes CASSDSTGAAGELFF.

The rearrangement uses TRBV7-9 and TRBJ2-5; D assignment may be TRBD1 or TRBD2 (7 bases each). Germline V gives CDR1 SEHNR, CDR2 FQNEAQ (reference sequence). The CDR3 has 16 amino acids. V lost 7 bases and J lost 2, with 20 bases in between. The chain's CDR3 is CASTPRGGTDQETQYF. As DNA, the CDR3 is TGTGCCAGCACCCCGAGGGGAGGGACAGATCAAGAGACCCAGTACTTC.

This rearrangement joins TRBV12-3 or TRBV12-4 to TRBJ1-4; no clear D gene. This CDR3 contains 12 residues. Trimming shortened V by 6 bases and J by 7 bases, and 9 bases separated the two germline ends. CDR3 bases: TGTGCCAGCAGAAAAACCGGTGAAAAACTGTTTTTT. Translated, it gives CASRKTGEKLFF.

This clonotype was seen a handful of times. This chain joins TRBV4-1 and TRBJ1-2, with D hard to call. This CDR3 is 13 amino acids long. V was shortened by 0 bases and J by 5 bases, with 7 bases between the two germline ends. The germline V gene encodes CDR1 MGHRA and CDR2 YSYEKL. The CDR3 loop reads CASSQEVGYGYTF. CDR3 coding DNA: TGCGCCAGCAGCCAAGAAGTAGGTTATGGCTACACCTTC.

V usage is TRBV7-9 and J usage is TRBJ2-3; 8 bases match TRBD1. Germline assignment: CDR1 SEHNR and CDR2 FQNEAQ (reference sequence). V dropped 4 bases and J dropped 4; count of bases not matched to a gene: 13. This CDR3 has 17 amino acids. CDR3 amino acids: CASSSIQGAGSADTQYF. DNA for the CDR3: TGTGCCAGCAGCTCCATCCAGGGGGCTGGTTCAGCAGATACGCAGTATTTT.

The table lists this clonotype with a few counts. The chain uses TRBV7-9 and TRBJ1-6; D may be TRBD1 (5 bases). This CDR3 contains 15 residues. V was pared by 5 bases and J by 7 bases, with 15 bases between. CDR1 is SEHNR and CDR2 is FQNEAQ in the germline V gene (reference sequence). The CDR3: CASSLSGAPNSPLHF. Written as DNA, the CDR3 is TGTGCCAGCAGCCTCAGTGGGGCTCCCAATTCACCCCTCCACTTT. Filled out from reference TRBV7-9 and TRBJ1-6, the complete variable domain reads DTGVSQNPRHKITKRGQNVTFRCDPISEHNRLYWYRQTLGQGPEFLTYFQNEAQLEKSRLLSDRFSAERPKGSFSTLEIQRTEQGDSAMYLCASSLSGAPNSPLHFGNGTRLTVT.

The CDR3 here is CASTPVGLYGYTF. Here the CDR3 DNA reads TGTGCCAGCACCCCAGTCGGGCTATATGGCTACACCTTC. The gene calls are TRBV28 and TRBJ1-2; D ambiguous. V lost 7 bases and J 5 bases, leaving 14 bases between the germline ends. There are 13 residues in the CDR3. Germline loops: CDR1 MDHEN, CDR2 SYDVKM.

This chain uses TRBV6-1 with TRBJ2-6; D is possibly TRBD1 (6 bases). The CDR3 is 16 amino acids. Germline CDR1 MNHNS, CDR2 SASEGT. V shed 9 bases and J shed 0 bases, with 15 bases lying between them. The CDR3 is CASKQGLISGANVLTF. The CDR3 bases are TGTGCCAGTAAACAGGGTCTCATCTCTGGGGCCAACGTCCTGACTTTC.

In this sample, this clonotype turned up many times. In DNA, the CDR3 is TGCGCCAGCAGCTTGCTAGCTAGCGGGAAAGAGACCCAGTACTTC. Protein sequence: CASSLLASGKETQYF. This chain connects TRBV5-1 to TRBJ2-5; TRBD2 aligns across 9 bases. This CDR3 has 15 amino acids. CDR1 and CDR2 (germline): SGHRS, YFSETQ. After removal of 1 base from V and 3 bases from J, the junction contained 4 bases not matched to a gene.

This clonotype occurred a few times. This rearrangement joins TRBV4-1 to TRBJ2-7; D not resolved. Germline CDR1 is MGHRA and CDR2 is YSYEKL. V was trimmed by 0 bases and J by 2 bases, leaving 11 bases between them. CDR3 length: 15 amino acids. CDR3: CASSQERSLTYEQYF. The CDR3 bases are TGCGCCAGCAGCCAAGAGAGGTCCCTTACCTACGAGCAGTACTTC.

The table lists this clonotype with a few counts. V gene TRBV4-1 combines with J gene TRBJ2-1; D may be TRBD2 (6 bases). The CDR3 length is 14 residues. The germline V gene has CDR1 MGHRA and CDR2 YSYEKL. V shed 4 bases and J shed 5 bases, with 12 bases lying between them. The CDR3 DNA follows: TGCGCCAGCAGCCGTCAGGAGGGAGACAATGAGCAGTTCTTC. Its protein is CASSRQEGDNEQFF.

The rearrangement links TRBV12-3 or TRBV12-4 to TRBJ2-5; perhaps TRBD2 as D (6 bases). V lost 6 bases, J lost 2 bases, and 16 bases lay in between. The CDR3 has 15 residues. In nucleotides, the CDR3 is TGTGCCAGCAGGCGAGCGGGCGCCGGGCAAGAGACCCAGTACTTC. Translating it yields CASRRAGAGQETQYF.

The chain links TRBV11-2 to TRBJ2-3; D gene unclear. V was pared by 5 bases and J by 7 bases, with 7 bases between. CDR1 is SGHAT and CDR2 is FQNNGV in the germline V gene. The CDR3 length is 11 residues. CDR3 bases: TGTGCCAGCAGCGCCGGGCATACGCAGTATTTT. Translating it yields CASSAGHTQYF.

The V and J genes are TRBV7-3 and TRBJ2-3; maybe TRBD2 (5 bases). The V end lost 2 bases, the J end lost 7 bases, and 13 bases lay between the germline ends. This CDR3 is 14 amino acids long. The germline V gene encodes CDR1 SGHTA and CDR2 FQGTGA. The CDR3 sequence: CASSLLQADHTQYF. The CDR3 DNA reads TGTGCCAGCAGCTTACTCCAAGCGGACCATACGCAGTATTTT.

This clonotype was picked up many times. This chain links TRBV28 with TRBJ2-1, with TRBD2 identical over 9 bases. This CDR3 contains 16 residues. Trimming at V came to 6 bases and at J to 3 bases, leaving 9 bases not matched to a gene. The germline gives CDR1 MDHEN, CDR2 SYDVKM. DNA of the CDR3: TGTGCCAGCAGCTTACCTTCTAGCGGGGTCTACAATGAGCAGTTCTTC. Translated: CASSLPSSGVYNEQFF.

A few counts support this clonotype. The chain joins TRBV9 to TRBJ2-3, with no clear D. V was shortened by 4 bases and J by 2 bases, with 14 bases between the two germline ends. Looked up from germline, CDR1 is SGDLS and CDR2 is YYNGEE. There are 15 residues in the CDR3. The DNA of the CDR3 is TGTGCCAGCAGCCCGCAGACACTCATCACAGATACGCAGTATTTT. It specifies CASSPQTLITDTQYF.

This rearrangement joins TRBV20-1 to TRBJ1-5; the D gene is possibly TRBD1 (5 bases). The germline gives CDR1 DFQATT, CDR2 SNEGSKA (reference sequence). The V end was cut by 7 bases, the J end by 0 bases, with 34 bases between. There are 21 residues in the CDR3. CDR3 sequence (DNA): TGCAGTGGCGTCGAAGGAAGGAACAGGACCCCTCTAGCTTATAGCAATCAGCCCCAGCATTTT. It is translated as CSGVEGRNRTPLAYSNQPQHF.

This clonotype was recorded a few times. This chain joins TRBV14 and TRBJ2-1; D might be TRBD2 (6 bases). Germline V CDR1 and CDR2: SGHDN, FVKESK. The CDR3 spans 18 residues. V gave up 1 base and J gave up 0 bases, with 16 bases separating them. CDR3: CASSQGPSVGSSYNEQFF. The CDR3, as DNA: TGTGCCAGCAGCCAAGGCCCCTCGGTCGGGAGCTCCTACAATGAGCAGTTCTTC.

This clonotype was found a few times. The chain couples TRBV10-3 to TRBJ1-2; 9 positions agree with TRBD1. This CDR3 contains 14 residues. Germline V gene lookup returns CDR1 ENHRY and CDR2 SYGVKD. Trimming at V came to 3 bases and at J to 7 bases, leaving 6 bases not matched to a gene. For the CDR3, the DNA is TGTGCCATCAGTGAAAGGGACAGGGTCGGTGGCTACACCTTC. This encodes CAISERDRVGGYTF.

The chain joins TRBV6-1 to TRBJ2-3; 9 bases align to TRBD2. This CDR3 is 18 amino acids long. Per germline, CDR1 MNHNS and CDR2 SASEGT. V was clipped by 5 bases and J by 5 bases; unmatched bases: 17. The CDR3 is CASSLNFAGGHGKDTQYF. The CDR3 nucleotides are TGTGCCAGCAGTCTGAATTTCGCGGGGGGGCACGGGAAAGATACGCAGTATTTT.

Ten or more counts support this clonotype. The rearrangement links TRBV20-1 to TRBJ2-5; 10 bases are a match to TRBD1. The CDR3 totals 14 residues. Germline CDR1 DFQATT, CDR2 SNEGSKA (reference sequence). Trimming removed 5 bases from V and 7 bases from J; junction bases left unmatched: 10. The CDR3 sequence: CSAPTTGGGGTQYF. As DNA, the CDR3 is TGCAGTGCTCCCACGACAGGGGGCGGAGGGACCCAGTACTTC.

This clonotype was detected only a few times. The rearrangement links TRBV18 to TRBJ1-2; 7 positions agree with TRBD1. Germline CDR1 KGHSH, CDR2 LQKENI. V shed 3 bases and J 5 bases; nucleotides not matched to a gene: 3. CDR3 length: 13 amino acids. CDR3 sequence reads: CASSPAGGYGYTF. The CDR3 DNA reads as TGTGCCAGCTCACCGGCAGGGGGTTATGGCTACACCTTC.

This clonotype was observed a few times. The J gene is TRBJ2-3, the V gene TRBV20-1; D remains unclear. CDR1 and CDR2 (germline): DFQATT, SNEGSKA (reference sequence). The V end was cut by 4 bases, the J end by 0 bases, with 11 bases between. This CDR3 contains 14 residues. DNA for the CDR3: TGCAGTGCTAACTCAGGCCGTAGCACAGATACGCAGTATTTT. Amino acids: CSANSGRSTDTQYF.